What follows are 17 T cell receptor beta chains derived from one specimen sequenced in a study of blood T cell repertoires in COVID-19. Produced via immunoSEQ multiplex PCR; TCRdb's table is partial and in-frame only. The sample contains roughly 95,000 clones, approximately 80% of which appear only once. The sample consisted of peripheral blood. These receptors were obtained from a human donor in a cohort sampled during active COVID-19.

The chain carries TRBV5-5 and TRBJ2-7, with 11 bases identical to TRBD1. CDR1 is SGHKS, CDR2 YYEKEE, per germline (reference sequence). After removal of 4 bases from V and 5 bases from J, the junction contained 8 bases not matched to a gene. This CDR3 contains 15 residues. CDR3 bases: TGTGCCAGCAGCAGCCGCCGGACAGGGGGCCACGAGCAGTACTTC. It encodes CASSSRRTGGHEQYF.

The V call is TRBV11-2, the J call TRBJ2-7, with 12 bases fitting TRBD2. V shed 1 base and J 4 bases; nucleotides not matched to a gene: 8. This CDR3 region has 17 residues. Germline V CDR1 and CDR2: SGHAT, FQNNGV. CDR3 sequence reads: CASSLGGLAGTQYEQYF. DNA for the CDR3: TGTGCCAGCAGCTTAGGAGGACTAGCGGGGACCCAGTACGAGCAGTACTTC.

The chain joins TRBV7-8 to TRBJ1-1, with a weak D call TRBD1 (5 bases). CDR3 length equals 16 residues. V lost 5 bases, J lost 2 bases, and 18 bases lay in between. Germline CDR1 and CDR2: SGHVS and FQNEAQ. CDR3 amino acids: CASSPGWGRVNTEAFF. DNA of the CDR3: TGTGCCAGCAGCCCCGGCTGGGGCCGAGTCAACACTGAAGCTTTCTTT.

J is TRBJ2-5 and V is TRBV19; no definite D call. Trimming stripped 6 bases from V and 5 bases from J, with 7 bases between. This CDR3 has 11 residues. Germline V gene sequence: CDR1 LNHDA, CDR2 SQIVND (reference sequence). Here the CDR3 reads CASSTRETQYF. The CDR3 nucleotides read TGTGCCAGTAGCACCCGGGAGACCCAGTACTTC. The full variable domain, in which reference TRBV19 and TRBJ2-5 provide the parts outside the CDR3, is DGGITQSPKYLFRKEGQNVTLSCEQNLNHDAMYWYRQDPGQGLRLIYYSQIVNDFQKGDIAEGYSVSREKKESFPLTVTSAQKNPTAFYLCASSTRETQYFGPGTRLLVL.

The gene calls are TRBV6-5 and TRBJ2-7, with 8 bases that match TRBD1. From germline, CDR1 is MNHEY and CDR2 SVGAGI. The CDR3 has 15 residues. V gave up 6 bases and J gave up 2 bases; unmatched junction bases: 9. This CDR3 is CASREPGQVPYEQYF. The CDR3 coding sequence is TGTGCCAGCAGGGAGCCGGGACAGGTTCCCTACGAGCAGTACTTC.

This clone appeared a few times. The chain uses TRBV7-8 and TRBJ1-5, with D possibly being TRBD1 (5 bases). Trimming pared 1 base from V and 6 bases from J, leaving 13 bases between. The CDR3 consists of 15 residues. Germline V gives CDR1 SGHVS, CDR2 FQNEAQ. The DNA of the CDR3 is TGTGCCAGCAGCTTAGTGAGGCAGGGCAGTCAGCCCCAGCATTTT. Its translation: CASSLVRQGSQPQHF.

This clone was seen only once. The chain couples TRBV10-3 to TRBJ2-7, with TRBD1 matching over 9 bases. The V gene end was trimmed by 3 bases and the J gene end by 2 bases; junction bases not matched to a gene: 2. There are 14 residues in the CDR3. Per germline, CDR1 ENHRY and CDR2 SYGVKD. The CDR3 protein is CAISDTGGAYEQYF. The CDR3 DNA reads TGTGCCATCAGTGATACAGGGGGCGCCTACGAGCAGTACTTC.

The rearrangement joins TRBV28 to TRBJ1-1, with a weak D call TRBD1 (6 bases). Germline values: CDR1 MDHEN, CDR2 SYDVKM. V was shortened by 4 bases and J by 1 base, with 16 bases between the two germline ends. The CDR3 covers 16 residues. The CDR3 DNA reads as TGTGCCAGCAGTTGGGGGGGGCTAAGTCCGAACACTGAAGCTTTCTTT. Translation gives CASSWGGLSPNTEAFF.

The CDR3 DNA is TGTGCCAGCAGTCTACCCGGGACAGGGTGGAACATTCAGTACTTC. This codes for CASSLPGTGWNIQYF. The chain combines TRBV6-2 or TRBV6-3 with TRBJ2-4; TRBD1 matches 9 bases. The germline CDR1 and CDR2 sequences are MNHEY and SVGEGT. CDR3 length: 15 residues. V gave up 5 bases and J gave up 7 bases; unmatched junction bases: 9.

The chain has TRBV24-1 and TRBJ2-5; no clear D gene. Germline V gene sequence: CDR1 KGHDR, CDR2 SFDVKD. The CDR3 is 15 amino acids. Trimming took off 0 bases at V and 2 bases at J, with 9 bases between the two ends. CDR3 sequence reads: CATSDLPRVQETQYF. CDR3 nucleotides: TGTGCCACCAGTGATTTGCCCCGGGTTCAAGAGACCCAGTACTTC.

This rearrangement joins TRBV5-5 to TRBJ1-6; the D gene is possibly TRBD1 (5 bases). Germline V gene data show CDR1 as SGHKS and CDR2 as YYEKEE (reference sequence). The CDR3 length is 16 residues. Between the trimmed V and J ends, which lost 3 bases and 0 bases, there was a span of 10 bases. CDR3 region: CASSSQASSYNSPLHF. Written as DNA, the CDR3 is TGTGCCAGCAGCTCACAGGCGAGCTCCTATAATTCACCCCTCCACTTT.

The chain employs TRBV5-4 and TRBJ2-7; D might be TRBD2 (7 bases). Germline CDR1 reads SGHNT; CDR2 reads YYREEE (reference sequence). V gave up 0 bases and J gave up 7 bases, with 17 bases separating them. The CDR3 covers 15 residues. The DNA of the CDR3 is TGTGCCAGCAGCTTGGAGAGGGGGGGTATAGGAGAGCAGTACTTC. It specifies CASSLERGGIGEQYF. Full variable domain (rest looked up from reference TRBV5-4 and TRBJ2-7): ETGVTQSPTHLIKTRGQQVTLRCSSQSGHNTVSWYQQALGQGPQFIFQYYREEENGRGNFPPRFSGLQFPNYSSELNVNALELDDSALYLCASSLERGGIGEQYFGPGTRLTVT.

The rearrangement uses TRBV12-5 and TRBJ2-1; 9 bases are a match to TRBD2. The germline CDR1 and CDR2 sequences are LGHNT and FRNRAP. The CDR3 is 16 amino acids. Trimming cost V 7 bases and J 7 bases; bases outside gene matches: 14. This CDR3 reads CASDLTVAGESNEQFF. The CDR3 nucleotides read TGTGCTAGTGACTTGACGGTAGCGGGGGAGAGTAATGAGCAGTTCTTC.

This chain uses TRBV5-1 with TRBJ2-1, with a possible D match to TRBD2 (6 bases). The V end lost 0 bases, the J end lost 4 bases, and 11 bases lay between the germline ends. CDR1 is SGHRS and CDR2 is YFSETQ in the germline V gene. CDR3 length: 15 amino acids. The CDR3 DNA reads TGCGCCAGCAGCTTGGGACTAGTGCTATACAATGAGCAGTTCTTC. It specifies CASSLGLVLYNEQFF.

The chain has TRBV28 and TRBJ2-5, with D maybe TRBD1 (5 bases). Trimming shortened V by 7 bases and J by 2 bases, and 14 bases separated the two germline ends. This CDR3 has 14 residues. Germline V CDR1 and CDR2: MDHEN, SYDVKM. The CDR3 loop is CASTLQGKQETQYF. CDR3 DNA: TGTGCCAGCACCCTCCAGGGAAAGCAAGAGACCCAGTACTTC. Supplemented by reference TRBV28 and TRBJ2-5, the full variable domain reads DVKVTQSSRYLVKRTGEKVFLECVQDMDHENMFWYRQDPGLGLRLIYFSYDVKMKEKGDIPEGYSVSREKKERFSLILESASTNQTSMYLCASTLQGKQETQYFGPGTRLLVL.

This chain connects TRBV19 to TRBJ2-2, with 11 bases aligning to TRBD2. Germline V CDR1 and CDR2: LNHDA, SQIVND (reference sequence). Germline trimming cut 6 bases from V and 3 bases from J; bases unmatched to any gene: 9. This CDR3 spans 17 amino acids. In DNA form, the CDR3 reads TGTGCCAGTAGGAGAATAGCGGGAGGGCCGGACACCGGGGAGCTGTTTTTT. Its protein is CASRRIAGGPDTGELFF.

The chain combines TRBV5-1 with TRBJ2-7, with 8 bases lining up with TRBD1. Germline loops: CDR1 SGHRS, CDR2 YFSETQ. The CDR3 is made up of 12 amino acids. V lost 1 base and J lost 11; bases outside the gene matches: 5. The CDR3 DNA is TGCGCCAGCAGCTTGCAGGGACAGGTGGAGTACTTC. Translated: CASSLQGQVEYF. Together with reference TRBV5-1 and TRBJ2-7, the CDR3 gives the full variable domain: KAGVTQTPRYLIKTRGQQVTLSCSPISGHRSVSWYQQTPGQGLQFLFEYFSETQRNKGNFPGRFSGRQFSNSRSEMNVSTLELGDSALYLCASSLQGQVEYFGPGTRLTVT.